Presented here are 20 T cell receptor beta chains from one specimen sequenced in a study of regulatory T cells in long-lasting Graves disease. Time point noted: persistent/refractory GD, antithyroid drugs over 5 years with positive TRAb. PBMC-derived RNA was used for the TCR library. Arm-PCR with iRepertoire HTBI primers amplified the CDR3 regions for these TCR beta libraries. Each CDR3 protein gets one entry after TCRdb re-called the multiplex PCR reads with MiXCR. Seen here are 500,000 to 700,000 distinct CDR3 sequences, 25% to 35% observed once, and the top ten hold under 50%. This specimen was peripheral blood mononuclear cells (PBMCs), taken when the disease was refractory, from a patient treated with antithyroid drugs. The receptor source for this set is a female donor with Graves disease.

As concerns this clonotype: This may be a read error, as it is one base from a much larger clone. CDR3 residues: CASSPSTQETQYF. The CDR3 nucleotides read TGTGCCAGCAGCCCCAGTACCCAAGAGACCCAGTACTTC. The V call is TRBV7-3, the J call TRBJ2-5; no clear D. V lost 5 bases, J lost 1 base, and 8 bases lay in between. CDR3 length: 13 amino acids. Germline CDR1 is SGHTA and CDR2 is FQGTGA.

This clonotype was seen many times. The chain has TRBV2 and TRBJ1-6; 7 bases map to TRBD1. Germline V gives CDR1 SNHLY, CDR2 FYNNEI. The CDR3 loop spans 15 amino acids. J was trimmed by 6 bases and V by 0 bases; bases with no gene match: 2. The CDR3 nucleotides are TGTGCCAGCAGTGAAGCGGCAGGGGGTAATTCACCCCTCCACTTT. It is translated as CASSEAAGGNSPLHF. The whole variable domain, remainder taken from reference TRBV2 and TRBJ1-6, is EPEVTQTPSHQVTQMGQEVILRCVPISNHLYFYWYRQILGQKVEFLVSFYNNEISEKSEIFDDQFSVERPDGSNFTLKIRSTKLEDSAMYFCASSEAAGGNSPLHFGNGTRLTVT.

This rearrangement joins TRBV5-1 to TRBJ1-5, with D possibly TRBD1 on 5 matching bases. V lost 4 bases and J 3 bases, leaving 11 bases between the germline ends. CDR1 and CDR2 from the germline V gene are SGHRS and YFSETQ. This CDR3 region has 14 residues. CDR3 DNA: TGCGCCAGCAGCCCGGGGACCAACAATCAGCCCCAGCATTTT. It encodes CASSPGTNNQPQHF.

This clonotype was recorded a few times. This chain uses TRBV20-1 with TRBJ2-7, with D possibly being TRBD1 or TRBD2 (6 bases each). Trimming took 1 base from V and 1 from J, leaving 23 bases between them. Germline CDR1 DFQATT, CDR2 SNEGSKA (reference sequence). The CDR3 is made up of 18 amino acids. The CDR3 DNA reads as TGCAGTGCTAGAGTTCCGAAGGGGGGAGACGCCTTTTCCTACGAGCAGTACTTC. Translated, it gives CSARVPKGGDAFSYEQYF.

The CDR3 sequence is CASSPGKGPAFF. The CDR3 nucleotides are TGTGCCAGCTCACCCGGAAAGGGGCCAGCTTTCTTT. This chain links TRBV18 with TRBJ1-1; D perhaps matches TRBD1 (5 bases). V lost 3 bases, J lost 10 bases, and 12 bases lay in between. The length of the CDR3 is 12 residues. The germline V gene encodes CDR1 KGHSH and CDR2 LQKENI.

The gene calls are TRBV19 and TRBJ1-5; 9 nucleotides agree with TRBD1. Trimming removed 7 bases from V and 5 bases from J; junction bases left unmatched: 9. The CDR3 sequence is 15 residues long. Germline CDR1 reads LNHDA; CDR2 reads SQIVND (reference sequence). The CDR3 DNA reads as TGTGCCAGTACAACACAGGGGACAGGGCATCAGCCCCAGCATTTT. Protein sequence: CASTTQGTGHQPQHF.

This chain links TRBV12-5 with TRBJ2-1, with D possibly TRBD2 on 5 matching bases. The V gene's germline CDR1 is LGHNT and CDR2 FRNRAP. The CDR3 contains 15 residues. V was clipped by 0 bases and J by 7 bases, with 13 bases between them. CDR3 sequence reads: CASGLVMVGANEQFF. DNA for the CDR3: TGTGCTAGTGGTTTGGTAATGGTGGGAGCTAATGAGCAGTTCTTC.

The chain is built from TRBV20-1 and TRBJ1-1; 9 positions agree with TRBD1. CDR1 is DFQATT, CDR2 SNEGSKA, per germline (reference sequence). The trim removed 7 bases at V and 0 bases at J, leaving 3 bases unmatched. The CDR3 sequence is 13 residues long. The CDR3 reads CSVRQGVNTEAFF. CDR3 sequence (DNA): TGCAGTGTCAGACAGGGGGTGAACACTGAAGCTTTCTTT.

V gene TRBV12-3 or TRBV12-4 combines with J gene TRBJ1-5, with D maybe TRBD1 (5 bases). V lost 8 bases, J lost 1 base, and 12 bases lay in between. The CDR3 is 14 amino acids. The CDR3 nucleotides are TGTGCCAGCCGGAGGGGTTCGAGCAATCAGCCCCAGCATTTT. Protein: CASRRGSSNQPQHF.

Here the CDR3 reads CASGEGPGYEQYF. CDR3 nucleotides: TGTGCCAGCGGGGAGGGGCCCGGATACGAGCAGTACTTC. The gene calls are TRBV6-1 and TRBJ2-7; 7 bases are shared with TRBD2. The CDR3 extends over 13 amino acids. V was clipped by 8 bases and J by 4 bases; unmatched bases: 8. Per the germline V gene, CDR1 is MNHNS and CDR2 is SASEGT.

This clonotype has just a few counts. The gene calls are TRBV6-1 and TRBJ2-7; 9 bases map to TRBD1. This CDR3 has 16 residues. Germline V CDR1 and CDR2: MNHNS, SASEGT. V lost 8 bases, J lost 3 bases, and 14 bases stayed unmatched. The CDR3 sequence: CASLPGTGTGLYEQYF. The CDR3 DNA is TGTGCCAGCCTCCCCGGGACAGGGACGGGACTCTACGAGCAGTACTTC.

This clonotype showed up just a few times. The chain employs TRBV5-4 and TRBJ1-4; D is ambiguous. Germline assignment: CDR1 SGHNT and CDR2 YYREEE (reference sequence). V was clipped by 0 bases and J by 7 bases, with 10 bases between them. This CDR3 is built from 14 residues. CDR3 nucleotide sequence: TGTGCCAGCAGCTTGGACTCCGGAACTGAAAAACTGTTTTTT. Translation: CASSLDSGTEKLFF.

The sample holds a few counts of this clonotype. The chain recombines TRBV7-3 with TRBJ1-2; unclear D gene. The V gene's germline CDR1 is SGHTA and CDR2 FQGTGA. Deletions cut 8 bases from V and 0 bases from J, with 10 bases between. The CDR3 loop spans 13 amino acids. Written as DNA, the CDR3 is TGTGCCAGCGCCGCGGGAGCTAACTATGGCTACACCTTC. Translating gives CASAAGANYGYTF.

The table lists this clonotype with a few counts. V usage is TRBV10-2 and J usage is TRBJ1-5; no firm D call. This CDR3 comprises 13 residues. Per germline, CDR1 WSHSY and CDR2 SAAADI. V lost 3 bases, J lost 5 bases, and 8 bases lay in between. The CDR3: CASSDLFDQPQHF. CDR3 bases: TGCGCCAGCAGTGACCTCTTTGATCAGCCCCAGCATTTT.

V and J are TRBV19 and TRBJ1-5; D is unresolved. The V end lost 3 bases, the J end lost 4 bases, and 13 bases lay between the germline ends. Looked up from germline, CDR1 is LNHDA and CDR2 is SQIVND (reference sequence). This CDR3 spans 15 amino acids. CDR3 sequence (DNA): TGTGCCAGTAGTATCGGATTGGATTGGAATCAGCCCCAGCATTTT. It encodes CASSIGLDWNQPQHF.

The chain links TRBV9 to TRBJ1-1; D remains ambiguous. The CDR3 length is 14 residues. Trimming left V 3 bases short and J 6 bases short, with 15 bases between. From germline, CDR1 is SGDLS and CDR2 YYNGEE. CDR3 loop: CASSGDVGTAEAFF. DNA for the CDR3: TGTGCCAGCAGCGGTGACGTGGGTACAGCTGAAGCTTTCTTT.

This clonotype was counted only a few times. The chain couples TRBV28 to TRBJ1-5; the D is unclear. Germline-derived CDR1 and CDR2 are MDHEN and SYDVKM. V was pared by 2 bases and J by 3 bases, with 11 bases between. The length of the CDR3 is 15 residues. The CDR3 here is CASSLESGFNQPQHF. The DNA for the CDR3 is TGTGCCAGCAGTTTAGAGTCGGGGTTCAATCAGCCCCAGCATTTT.

For the CDR3, the DNA is TGCAGTACTAAAGAGCGGGGGCTCTGGGAGACCCAGTACTTC. Its translation is CSTKERGLWETQYF. The chain combines TRBV20-1 with TRBJ2-5, with TRBD2 matching 8 bases. Germline loops: CDR1 DFQATT, CDR2 SNEGSKA (reference sequence). The V and J ends lost 8 bases and 5 bases, in that order; junction bases with no gene match: 13. The CDR3 runs 14 residues.

The gene calls are TRBV19 and TRBJ2-7; D possibly uses TRBD1 or TRBD2 (5 bases each). This CDR3 comprises 15 residues. V was trimmed by 5 bases and J by 1 base, leaving 15 bases between them. Looked up from germline, CDR1 is LNHDA and CDR2 is SQIVND (reference sequence). The CDR3 DNA follows: TGTGCCAGTAGTCTGGGAAGAGGGGCTTCCTACGAGCAGTACTTC. Translation gives CASSLGRGASYEQYF.

The rearrangement uses TRBV19 and TRBJ1-2; 8 bases are shared with TRBD1. There are 16 residues in the CDR3. Trimming cost V 0 bases and J 7 bases; bases outside gene matches: 10. CDR1 and CDR2 (germline): LNHDA, SQIVND (reference sequence). The CDR3 DNA sequence: TGTGCCAGTAGTATAGACTTCGCGGCAGGGGGCGTTGGCTACACCTTC. Protein product: CASSIDFAAGGVGYTF.